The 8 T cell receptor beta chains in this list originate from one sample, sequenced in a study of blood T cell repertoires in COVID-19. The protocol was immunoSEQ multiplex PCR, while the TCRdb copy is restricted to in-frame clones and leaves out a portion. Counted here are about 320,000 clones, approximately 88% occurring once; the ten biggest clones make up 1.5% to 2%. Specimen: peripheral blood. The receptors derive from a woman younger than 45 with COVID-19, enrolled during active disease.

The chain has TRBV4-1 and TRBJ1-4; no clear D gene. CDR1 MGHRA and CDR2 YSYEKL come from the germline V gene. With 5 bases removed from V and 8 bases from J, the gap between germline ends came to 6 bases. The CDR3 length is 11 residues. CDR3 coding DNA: TGCGCCAGCAGCTTACTCGAAAAACTGTTTTTT. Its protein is CASSLLEKLFF.

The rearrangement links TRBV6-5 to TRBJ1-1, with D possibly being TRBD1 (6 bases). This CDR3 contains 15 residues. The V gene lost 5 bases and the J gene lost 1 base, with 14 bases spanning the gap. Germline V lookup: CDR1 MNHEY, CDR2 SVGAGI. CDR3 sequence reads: CASSPLDSSNTEAFF. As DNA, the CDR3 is TGTGCCAGCAGTCCTCTGGACAGTTCGAACACTGAAGCTTTCTTT.

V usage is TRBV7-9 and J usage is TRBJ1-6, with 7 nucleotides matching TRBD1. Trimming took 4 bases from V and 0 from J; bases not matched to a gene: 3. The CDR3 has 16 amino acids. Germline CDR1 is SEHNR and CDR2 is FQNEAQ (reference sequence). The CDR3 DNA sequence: TGTGCCAGCAGCTCCAGGGGGAGCTCCTATAATTCACCCCTCCACTTT. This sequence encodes CASSSRGSSYNSPLHF.

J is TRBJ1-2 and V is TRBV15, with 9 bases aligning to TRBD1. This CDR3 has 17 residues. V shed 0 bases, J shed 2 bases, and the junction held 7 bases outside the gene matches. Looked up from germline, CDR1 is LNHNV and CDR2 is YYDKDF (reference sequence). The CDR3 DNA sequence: TGTGCCACCAGCAGAGATCGCGGGACAGGGCTGAACTATGGCTACACCTTC. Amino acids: CATSRDRGTGLNYGYTF.

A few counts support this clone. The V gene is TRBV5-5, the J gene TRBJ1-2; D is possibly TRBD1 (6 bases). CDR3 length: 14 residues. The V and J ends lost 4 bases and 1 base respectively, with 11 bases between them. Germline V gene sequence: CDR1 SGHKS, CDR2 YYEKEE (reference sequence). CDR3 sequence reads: CASSPGHLNYGYTF. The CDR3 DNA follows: TGTGCCAGCAGCCCGGGACACCTTAACTATGGCTACACCTTC.

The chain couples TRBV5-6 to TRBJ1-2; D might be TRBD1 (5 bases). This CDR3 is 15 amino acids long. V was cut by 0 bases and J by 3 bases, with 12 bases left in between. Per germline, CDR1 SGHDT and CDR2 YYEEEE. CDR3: CASSLDGRDDYGYTF. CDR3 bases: TGTGCCAGCAGCTTGGACGGCAGGGATGACTATGGCTACACCTTC.

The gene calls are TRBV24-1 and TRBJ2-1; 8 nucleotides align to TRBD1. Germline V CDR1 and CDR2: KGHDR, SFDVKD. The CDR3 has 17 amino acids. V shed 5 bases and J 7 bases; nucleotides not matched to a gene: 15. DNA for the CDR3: TGTGCCACCAGTGGATCCCCCCGGCAGGGGGCGAAGAATGAGCAGTTCTTC. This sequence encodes CATSGSPRQGAKNEQFF.

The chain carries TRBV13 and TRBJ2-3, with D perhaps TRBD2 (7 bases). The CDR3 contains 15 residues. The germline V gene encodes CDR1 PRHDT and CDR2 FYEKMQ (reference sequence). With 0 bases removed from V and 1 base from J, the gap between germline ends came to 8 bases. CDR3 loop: CASSLGGGRTDTQYF. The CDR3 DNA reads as TGTGCCAGCAGCTTAGGCGGGGGGCGCACAGATACGCAGTATTTT.